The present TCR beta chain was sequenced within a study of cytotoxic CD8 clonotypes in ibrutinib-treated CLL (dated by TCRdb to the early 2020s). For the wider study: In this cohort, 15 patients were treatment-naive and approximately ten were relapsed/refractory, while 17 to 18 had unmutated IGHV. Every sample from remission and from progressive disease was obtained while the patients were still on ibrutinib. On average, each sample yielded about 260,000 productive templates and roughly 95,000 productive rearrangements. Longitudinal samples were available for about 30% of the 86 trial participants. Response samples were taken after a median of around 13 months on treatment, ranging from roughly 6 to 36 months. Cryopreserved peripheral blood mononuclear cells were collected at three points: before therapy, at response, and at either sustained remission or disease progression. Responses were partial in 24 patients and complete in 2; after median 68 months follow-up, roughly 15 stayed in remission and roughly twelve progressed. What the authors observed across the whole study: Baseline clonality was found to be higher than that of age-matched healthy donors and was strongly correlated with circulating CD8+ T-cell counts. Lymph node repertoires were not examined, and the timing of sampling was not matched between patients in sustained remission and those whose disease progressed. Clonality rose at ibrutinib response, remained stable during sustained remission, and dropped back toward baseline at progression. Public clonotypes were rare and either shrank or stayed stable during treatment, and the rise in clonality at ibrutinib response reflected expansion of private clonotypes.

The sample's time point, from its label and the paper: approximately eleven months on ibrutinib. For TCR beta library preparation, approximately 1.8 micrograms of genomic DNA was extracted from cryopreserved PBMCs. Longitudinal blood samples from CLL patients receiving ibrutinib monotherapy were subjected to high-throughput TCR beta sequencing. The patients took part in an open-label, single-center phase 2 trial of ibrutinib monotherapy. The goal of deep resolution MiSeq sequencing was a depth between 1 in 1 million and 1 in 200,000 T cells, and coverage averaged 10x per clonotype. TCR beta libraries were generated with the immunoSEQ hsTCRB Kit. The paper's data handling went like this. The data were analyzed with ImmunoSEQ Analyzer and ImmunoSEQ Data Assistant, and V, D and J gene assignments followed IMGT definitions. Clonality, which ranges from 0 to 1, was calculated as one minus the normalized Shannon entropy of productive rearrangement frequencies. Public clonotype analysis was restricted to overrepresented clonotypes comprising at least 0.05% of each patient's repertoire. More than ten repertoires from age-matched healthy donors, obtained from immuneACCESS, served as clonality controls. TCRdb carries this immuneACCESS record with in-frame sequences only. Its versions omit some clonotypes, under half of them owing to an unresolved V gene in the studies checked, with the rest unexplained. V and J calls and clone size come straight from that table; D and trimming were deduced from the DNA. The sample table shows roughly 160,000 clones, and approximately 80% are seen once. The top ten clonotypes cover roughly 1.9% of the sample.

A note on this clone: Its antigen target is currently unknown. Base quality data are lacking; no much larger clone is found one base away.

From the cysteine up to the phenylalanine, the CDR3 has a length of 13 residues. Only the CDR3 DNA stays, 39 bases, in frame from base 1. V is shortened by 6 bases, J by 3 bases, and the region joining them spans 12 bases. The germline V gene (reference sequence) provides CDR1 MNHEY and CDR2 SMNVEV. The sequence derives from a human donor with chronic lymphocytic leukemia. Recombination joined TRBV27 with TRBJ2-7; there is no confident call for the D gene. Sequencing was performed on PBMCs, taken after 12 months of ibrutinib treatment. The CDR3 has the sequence CASSQQDGYEQYF. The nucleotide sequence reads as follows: TGTGCCAGCAGCCAGCAGGATGGCTACGAGCAGTACTTC.